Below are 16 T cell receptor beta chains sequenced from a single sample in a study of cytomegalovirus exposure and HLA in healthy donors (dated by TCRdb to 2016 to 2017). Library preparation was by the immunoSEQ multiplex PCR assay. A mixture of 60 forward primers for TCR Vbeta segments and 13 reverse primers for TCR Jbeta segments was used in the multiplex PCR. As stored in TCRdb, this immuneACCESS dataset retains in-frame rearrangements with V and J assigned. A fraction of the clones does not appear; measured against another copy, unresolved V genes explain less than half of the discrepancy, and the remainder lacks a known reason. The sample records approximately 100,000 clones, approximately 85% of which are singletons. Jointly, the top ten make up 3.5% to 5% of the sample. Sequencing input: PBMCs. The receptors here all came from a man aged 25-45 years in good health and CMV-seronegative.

For the CDR3, the DNA is TGTGCCTGCAAGGGGACTAGCAGCTACGAGCAGTACTTC. Encoded protein: CACKGTSSYEQYF. The chain employs TRBV6-5 and TRBJ2-7; TRBD2 aligns across 9 bases. The germline V gene encodes CDR1 MNHEY and CDR2 SVGAGI. CDR3 length equals 13 residues. V trimming: 11 bases; J trimming: 3 bases; junction bases outside the gene matches: 8.

This CDR3 is CASSRGQASGANVLTF. As DNA, the CDR3 is TGCGCCAGCAGCAGAGGACAGGCGTCTGGGGCCAACGTCCTGACTTTC. V is TRBV5-1 and J is TRBJ2-6; 7 positions agree with TRBD1. CDR1 SGHRS and CDR2 YFSETQ come from the germline V gene. This CDR3 comprises 16 residues. The junction had 5 bases not matched to a gene; V was cut back by 4 bases and J by 1 base.

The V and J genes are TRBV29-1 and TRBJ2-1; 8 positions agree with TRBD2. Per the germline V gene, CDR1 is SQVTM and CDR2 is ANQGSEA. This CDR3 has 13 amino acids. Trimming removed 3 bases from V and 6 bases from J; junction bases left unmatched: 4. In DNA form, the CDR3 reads TGCAGCGTTGATGTAACTAGCGGCAATGAGCAGTTCTTC. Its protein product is CSVDVTSGNEQFF.

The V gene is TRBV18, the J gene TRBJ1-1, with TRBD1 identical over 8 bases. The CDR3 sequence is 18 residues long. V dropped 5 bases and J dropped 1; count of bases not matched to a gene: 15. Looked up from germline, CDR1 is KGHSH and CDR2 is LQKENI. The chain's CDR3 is CASSAREKTGASNTEAFF. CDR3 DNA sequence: TGTGCCAGCTCAGCTCGAGAGAAGACAGGGGCGTCGAACACTGAAGCTTTCTTT.

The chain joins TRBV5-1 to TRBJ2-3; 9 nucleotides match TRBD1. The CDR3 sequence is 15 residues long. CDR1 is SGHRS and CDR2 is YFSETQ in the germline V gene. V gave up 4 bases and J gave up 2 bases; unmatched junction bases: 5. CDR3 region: CASSIGTGNTDTQYF. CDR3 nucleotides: TGCGCCAGCAGCATAGGGACAGGGAACACAGATACGCAGTATTTT. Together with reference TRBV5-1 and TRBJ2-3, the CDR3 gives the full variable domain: KAGVTQTPRYLIKTRGQQVTLSCSPISGHRSVSWYQQTPGQGLQFLFEYFSETQRNKGNFPGRFSGRQFSNSRSEMNVSTLELGDSALYLCASSIGTGNTDTQYFGPGTRLTVL.

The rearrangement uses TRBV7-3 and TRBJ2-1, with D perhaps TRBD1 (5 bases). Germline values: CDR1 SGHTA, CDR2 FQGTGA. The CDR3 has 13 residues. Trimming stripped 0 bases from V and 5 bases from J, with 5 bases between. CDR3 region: CASSLTGDNEQFF. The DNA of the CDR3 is TGTGCCAGCAGCTTAACAGGGGACAATGAGCAGTTCTTC.

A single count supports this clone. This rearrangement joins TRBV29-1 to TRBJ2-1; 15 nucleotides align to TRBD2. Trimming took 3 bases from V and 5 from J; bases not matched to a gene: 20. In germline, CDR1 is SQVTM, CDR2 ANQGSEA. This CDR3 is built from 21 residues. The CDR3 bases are TGCAGCGTTGACATCTCGGAGTCGGGACTAGCGGGAGGAGTCCCCCACAATGAGCAGTTCTTC. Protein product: CSVDISESGLAGGVPHNEQFF.

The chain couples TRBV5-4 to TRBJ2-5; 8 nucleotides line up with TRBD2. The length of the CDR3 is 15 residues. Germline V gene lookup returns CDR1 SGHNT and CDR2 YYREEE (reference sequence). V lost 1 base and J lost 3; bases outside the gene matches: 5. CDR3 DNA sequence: TGTGCCAGCAGCTTGCCCGGGAGGGCCGAAGAGACCCAGTACTTC. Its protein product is CASSLPGRAEETQYF.

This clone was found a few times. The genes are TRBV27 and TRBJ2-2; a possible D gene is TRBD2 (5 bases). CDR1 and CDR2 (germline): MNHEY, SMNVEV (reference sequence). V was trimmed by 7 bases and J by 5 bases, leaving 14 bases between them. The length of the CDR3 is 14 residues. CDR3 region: CASTGGFETGELFF. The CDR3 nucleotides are TGTGCCAGCACAGGAGGTTTTGAGACCGGGGAGCTGTTTTTT.

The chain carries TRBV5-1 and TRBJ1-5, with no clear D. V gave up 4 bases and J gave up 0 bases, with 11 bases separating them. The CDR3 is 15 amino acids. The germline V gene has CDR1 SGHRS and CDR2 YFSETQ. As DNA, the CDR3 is TGCGCCAGCAGCAGCGGGGAAAATAGCAATCAGCCCCAGCATTTT. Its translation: CASSSGENSNQPQHF.

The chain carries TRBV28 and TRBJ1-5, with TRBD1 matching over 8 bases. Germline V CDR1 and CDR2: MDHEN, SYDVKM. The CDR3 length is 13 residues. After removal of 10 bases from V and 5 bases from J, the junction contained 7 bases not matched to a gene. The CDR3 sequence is CATRQGMDQPQHF. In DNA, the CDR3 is TGTGCCACAAGACAGGGGATGGATCAGCCCCAGCATTTT.

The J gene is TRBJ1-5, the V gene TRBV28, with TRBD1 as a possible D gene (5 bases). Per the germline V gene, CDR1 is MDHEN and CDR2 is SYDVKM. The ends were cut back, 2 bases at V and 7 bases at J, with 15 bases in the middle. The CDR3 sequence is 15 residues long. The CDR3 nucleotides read TGTGCCAGCAGTTTAAATAACGGGGGGAGCCAGCCCCAGCATTTT. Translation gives CASSLNNGGSQPQHF.

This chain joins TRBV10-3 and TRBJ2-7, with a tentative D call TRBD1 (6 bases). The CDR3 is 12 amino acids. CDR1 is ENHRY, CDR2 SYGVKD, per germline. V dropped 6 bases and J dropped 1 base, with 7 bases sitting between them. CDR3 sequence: CAISGQSYEQYF. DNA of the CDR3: TGTGCCATCAGCGGACAGTCCTACGAGCAGTACTTC.

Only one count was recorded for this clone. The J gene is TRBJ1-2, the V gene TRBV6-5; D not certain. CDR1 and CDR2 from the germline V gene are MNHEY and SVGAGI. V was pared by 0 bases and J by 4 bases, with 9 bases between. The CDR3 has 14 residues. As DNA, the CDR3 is TGTGCCAGCAGTTACTCGGCCAGCGTCTATGGCTACACCTTC. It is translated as CASSYSASVYGYTF.

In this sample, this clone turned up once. CDR3 sequence: CAWSTVRGSRTYEKLFF. CDR3 coding DNA: TGTGCCTGGAGTACTGTACGGGGGTCAAGGACATACGAAAAACTGTTTTTT. The chain links TRBV30 to TRBJ1-4; the D gene is possibly TRBD1 (5 bases). Germline CDR1 and CDR2: GTSNPN and SVGIG (reference sequence). CDR3 length: 17 amino acids. V was shortened by 2 bases and J by 8 bases, with 24 bases between the two germline ends.

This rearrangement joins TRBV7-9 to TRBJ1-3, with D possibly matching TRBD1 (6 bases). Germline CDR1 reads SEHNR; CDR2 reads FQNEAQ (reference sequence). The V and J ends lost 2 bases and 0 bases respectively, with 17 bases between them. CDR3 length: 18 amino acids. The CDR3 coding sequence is TGTGCCAGCAGCTTAAGGGGGGGACCGAATCTCTCTGGAAACACCATATATTTT. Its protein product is CASSLRGGPNLSGNTIYF.